This T cell receptor beta chain derives from a study of cytomegalovirus exposure and HLA in healthy donors. Study-wide findings and caveats: Later on, an analysis found that several of the most significant clusters appeared to be linked to common viral pathogens, which included parvovirus B19.

In regard to this clone: The antigen is not known.

PCR involved 60 Vbeta and 13 Jbeta primers. Profiled with immunoSEQ multiplex PCR; TCRdb holds only in-frame clones, not every one. The sample yields under 200,000 clones, about 79% seen once. Germline values: CDR1 MNHEY, CDR2 SVGAGI. V lost 2 bases to trimming and J lost 3 bases; unmatched junction nucleotides: 4. The CDR3 extends over 16 amino acids. The clonotype was recovered from a female donor in good health and CMV-seronegative. The chain has TRBV6-5 and TRBJ1-4; 9 bases align to TRBD1. Material for sequencing was PBMCs. In DNA, the CDR3 is TGTGCCAGCAGTTACGGGACAGGGAGGGCTAATGAAAAACTGTTTTTT. Residues: CASSYGTGRANEKLFF.